This T cell receptor beta chain originates from a study of chemoradiotherapy in HPV16-positive cancers. In the study overall: Functional T-cell assays on two HPV16-positive patients' cells defined candidate HPV-specific clones and common TCR motifs. Overall study results and limits: Functional assays defining HPV-specific T cells used only two HPV16-positive patients. Non-HPV-specific T cells did not expand in tumors during treatment, whereas candidate HPV-specific clones and E7-related motifs did.

Data came from immunoSEQ multiplex PCR; TCRdb stores just in-frame clones and leaves some out. The sample carries about 14,000 clones, roughly 87% recorded once. This clone is classed as medium-sized. Its antigen is unknown. V was pared by 3 bases and J by 6 bases, with 11 bases between. There are 13 residues in the CDR3. CDR1 is SGHTA, CDR2 FQGNSA, per germline. This clonotype was obtained from a human donor with HPV-associated anogenital cancer. This specimen was tumor tissue, taken from a patient who underwent chemoradiotherapy. The V call is TRBV7-2, the J call TRBJ1-1, with D perhaps matching TRBD1 (5 bases). The CDR3 bases are TGTGCCAGCAGCTTCCAGGGTAACCCTGAAGCTTTCTTT. It encodes CASSFQGNPEAFF.